This is a list of T cell receptor beta chains from one sample in a study of technical replicates of blood from a handful of donors. Measured with immunoSEQ multiplex PCR; TCRdb has only the in-frame clones, and not every one. The table lists about 80,000 clones, more than 85% of them singletons, with 0.35% to 0.45% in the top ten. Sequenced sample: T cells isolated from PBMCs. Every receptor here comes from a human donor in good health. Each CDR3 is given with its conserved first and last residue. A D gene is named only where the DNA matches it firmly. The size of a clone is reported for some rows only, either as once, few or many, or as a class for expanded clones.

abundance: .
j_gene: TRBJ1-3
v_gene: TRBV10-2
d_gene: .
CDR3nt: TGCGCCAGCAGTGAGTCAGGCGGATACTCTGGAAACACCATATATTTT
CDR3aa: CASSESGGYSGNTIYF

abundance: .
j_gene: TRBJ2-7
v_gene: TRBV27
d_gene: .
CDR3nt: TGTGCCAGCAGTTTCCAGTACGAGCAGTACTTC
CDR3aa: CASSFQYEQYF

abundance: .
j_gene: TRBJ2-5
v_gene: TRBV29-1
d_gene: TRBD1
CDR3nt: TGCAGCGTTGCCTTGACAGGGGGCGCGGAGACCCAGTACTTC
CDR3aa: CSVALTGGAETQYF

abundance: .
j_gene: TRBJ2-1
v_gene: TRBV4-1
d_gene: TRBD2
CDR3nt: TGCGCCAGCAGCCTTCGGGAGGGGTACAATGAGCAGTTCTTC
CDR3aa: CASSLREGYNEQFF

abundance: .
j_gene: TRBJ2-1
v_gene: TRBV5-5
d_gene: TRBD1
CDR3nt: TGTGCCAGCAGCTTTACAGGGGACGTTAACAATGAGCAGTTCTTC
CDR3aa: CASSFTGDVNNEQFF

abundance: .
j_gene: TRBJ1-2
v_gene: TRBV5-1
d_gene: TRBD1
CDR3nt: TGCGCCAGCAGCTACGGACAGGAGATCGGCTACACCTTC
CDR3aa: CASSYGQEIGYTF

abundance: .
j_gene: TRBJ2-5
v_gene: TRBV28
d_gene: .
CDR3nt: TGTGCCAGCAGTTTTGTCTCCCTGCAAGAGACCCAGTACTTC
CDR3aa: CASSFVSLQETQYF

abundance: .
j_gene: TRBJ2-1
v_gene: TRBV5-1
d_gene: TRBD2
CDR3nt: TGCGCCAGCAGCTCGGTTCTAGCGGATAACAATGAGCAGTTCTTC
CDR3aa: CASSSVLADNNEQFF

abundance: .
j_gene: TRBJ2-7
v_gene: TRBV5-1
d_gene: TRBD1
CDR3nt: TGCGCCAGCACCGCGGGGGACAGGGAGGACGAGCAGTACTTC
CDR3aa: CASTAGDREDEQYF

abundance: .
j_gene: TRBJ2-3
v_gene: TRBV18
d_gene: .
CDR3nt: TGTGCCAGCTCACCCGTCGCGGGGAACACAGATACGCAGTATTTT
CDR3aa: CASSPVAGNTDTQYF

abundance: .
j_gene: TRBJ2-1
v_gene: TRBV4-1
d_gene: TRBD2
CDR3nt: TGCGCCAGCAGCCAACATCCTAGCGGGTCCTACAATGAGCAGTTCTTC
CDR3aa: CASSQHPSGSYNEQFF

abundance: .
j_gene: TRBJ2-1
v_gene: TRBV6-4
d_gene: .
CDR3nt: TGTGCCAGCAGTGCCACCGGGGGTGAGCAGTTCTTC
CDR3aa: CASSATGGEQFF

abundance: .
j_gene: TRBJ1-2
v_gene: TRBV15
d_gene: TRBD1
CDR3nt: TGTGCCACCAGCCAAAGTGACAGGGGGATTTACAACTATGGCTACACCTTC
CDR3aa: CATSQSDRGIYNYGYTF

abundance: .
j_gene: TRBJ2-2
v_gene: TRBV30
d_gene: .
CDR3nt: TGTGCCTGGAGTGTAGTACTGATGAACACCGGGGAGCTGTTTTTT
CDR3aa: CAWSVVLMNTGELFF

abundance: .
j_gene: TRBJ1-1
v_gene: TRBV9
d_gene: .
CDR3nt: TGTGCCAGCAGCGTAGCTATGAACACTGAAGCTTTCTTT
CDR3aa: CASSVAMNTEAFF

abundance: .
j_gene: TRBJ2-3
v_gene: TRBV15
d_gene: TRBD2
CDR3nt: TGTGCCACCAGCAGAGTGGGGGGGAGTACGCAGTATTTT
CDR3aa: CATSRVGGSTQYF

abundance: .
j_gene: TRBJ1-1
v_gene: TRBV7-9
d_gene: TRBD1
CDR3nt: TGTGCCAGCAGCTTGACAGGGGGCAAGACTGAAGCTTTCTTT
CDR3aa: CASSLTGGKTEAFF

abundance: .
j_gene: TRBJ2-6
v_gene: TRBV18
d_gene: TRBD1
CDR3nt: TGTGCCAGCCATCGATCCGGGACAGGGTTTTCTGGGGCCAACGTCCTGACTTTC
CDR3aa: CASHRSGTGFSGANVLTF

abundance: .
j_gene: TRBJ2-5
v_gene: TRBV5-6
d_gene: TRBD2
CDR3nt: TGTGCCAGCAGTTCCCTCCTAGCGGGAGTTGGAGAGACCCAGTACTTC
CDR3aa: CASSSLLAGVGETQYF

abundance: once
j_gene: TRBJ2-1
v_gene: TRBV7-9
d_gene: TRBD2
CDR3nt: TGTGCCAGCAGCTCGCTAAGCGGGAGAAGCTACAATGAGCAGTTCTTC
CDR3aa: CASSSLSGRSYNEQFF

abundance: .
j_gene: TRBJ2-1
v_gene: TRBV5-1
d_gene: TRBD1
CDR3nt: TGCGCCAGCAGTGGGGACGGACAGGGTAATGAGCAGTTCTTC
CDR3aa: CASSGDGQGNEQFF

abundance: .
j_gene: TRBJ1-4
v_gene: TRBV19
d_gene: .
CDR3nt: TGTGCCAGTAGTATTAAACACCGAACTAATGAAAAACTGTTTTTT
CDR3aa: CASSIKHRTNEKLFF

abundance: .
j_gene: TRBJ2-7
v_gene: TRBV5-8
d_gene: .
CDR3nt: TGTGCCAGCATGAACAAAGCCTACGAGCAGTACTTC
CDR3aa: CASMNKAYEQYF

abundance: few
j_gene: TRBJ1-1
v_gene: TRBV27
d_gene: .
CDR3nt: TGTGCCAGCAGGAACACAGGGAGCGCTGAAGCTTTCTTT
CDR3aa: CASRNTGSAEAFF

abundance: .
j_gene: TRBJ1-3
v_gene: TRBV21-1
d_gene: .
CDR3nt: TGTGCCAGCAGCAAAACTAGGCCGGTCACCGGAAACACCATATATTTT
CDR3aa: CASSKTRPVTGNTIYF

abundance: once
j_gene: TRBJ1-2
v_gene: TRBV18
d_gene: .
CDR3nt: TGTGCCAGCTCACCACCAGGGGGCTATGGCTACACCTTC
CDR3aa: CASSPPGGYGYTF

abundance: .
j_gene: TRBJ2-7
v_gene: TRBV27
d_gene: .
CDR3nt: TGTGCCAGCAGAAAGGACAGCTCCTACGAGCAGTACTTC
CDR3aa: CASRKDSSYEQYF

abundance: once
j_gene: TRBJ2-7
v_gene: TRBV5-1
d_gene: TRBD1
CDR3nt: TGCGCCAGCAGCTTGGTGCAGGGGGTGAACGAGCAGTACTTC
CDR3aa: CASSLVQGVNEQYF

abundance: .
j_gene: TRBJ1-4
v_gene: TRBV4-2
d_gene: .
CDR3nt: TGTGCCAGCAGCCAAGACGGTCCGGAAAAACTGTTTTTT
CDR3aa: CASSQDGPEKLFF

abundance: few
j_gene: TRBJ2-7
v_gene: TRBV6-1
d_gene: TRBD2
CDR3nt: TGTGCCAGCAGCGAGGGACTAGCATTATACGAGCAGTACTTC
CDR3aa: CASSEGLALYEQYF

abundance: .
j_gene: TRBJ2-3
v_gene: TRBV5-1
d_gene: TRBD2
CDR3nt: TGCGCCAGCAGCAAGGGGCGGGAGGGCACAGATACGCAGTATTTT
CDR3aa: CASSKGREGTDTQYF

abundance: .
j_gene: TRBJ2-7
v_gene: TRBV4-1
d_gene: TRBD1
CDR3nt: TGCGCCAGCAGCCAAACGGAGACAGGGGACTACGAGCAGTACTTC
CDR3aa: CASSQTETGDYEQYF

abundance: .
j_gene: TRBJ1-5
v_gene: TRBV27
d_gene: .
CDR3nt: TGTGCCAGCAGTTTGGGGCGCAATCAGCCCCAGCATTTT
CDR3aa: CASSLGRNQPQHF

abundance: .
j_gene: TRBJ1-5
v_gene: TRBV7-2
d_gene: TRBD1
CDR3nt: TGTGCCAGCAGCCCCCCACAGGGGGCATTCGGTCAGCCCCAGCATTTT
CDR3aa: CASSPPQGAFGQPQHF